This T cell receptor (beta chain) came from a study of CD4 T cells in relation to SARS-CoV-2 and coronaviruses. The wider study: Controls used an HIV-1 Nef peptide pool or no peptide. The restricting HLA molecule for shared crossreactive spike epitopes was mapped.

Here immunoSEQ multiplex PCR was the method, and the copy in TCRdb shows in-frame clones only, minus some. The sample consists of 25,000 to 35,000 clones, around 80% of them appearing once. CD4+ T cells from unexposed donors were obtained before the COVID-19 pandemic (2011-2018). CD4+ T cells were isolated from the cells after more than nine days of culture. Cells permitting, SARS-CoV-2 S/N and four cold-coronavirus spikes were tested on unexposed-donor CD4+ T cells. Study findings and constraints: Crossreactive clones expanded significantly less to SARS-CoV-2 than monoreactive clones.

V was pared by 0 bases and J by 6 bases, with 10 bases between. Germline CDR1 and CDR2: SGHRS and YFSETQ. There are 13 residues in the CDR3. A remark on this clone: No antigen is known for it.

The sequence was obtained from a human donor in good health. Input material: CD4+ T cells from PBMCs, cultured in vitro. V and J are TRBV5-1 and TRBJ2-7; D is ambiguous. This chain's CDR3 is CASSLEVSGEQYF. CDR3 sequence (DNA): TGCGCCAGCAGCTTGGAAGTTTCGGGCGAGCAGTACTTC.